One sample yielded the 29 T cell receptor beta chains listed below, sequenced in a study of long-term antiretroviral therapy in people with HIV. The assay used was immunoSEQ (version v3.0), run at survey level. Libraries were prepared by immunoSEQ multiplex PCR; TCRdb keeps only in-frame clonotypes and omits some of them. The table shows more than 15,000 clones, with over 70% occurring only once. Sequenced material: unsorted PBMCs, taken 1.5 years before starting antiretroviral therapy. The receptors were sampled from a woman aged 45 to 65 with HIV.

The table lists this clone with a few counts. CDR3 nucleotide sequence: TGTGCCAGCAGTTACAGGGGAAGGACTGAAGCTTTCTTT. Amino acids: CASSYRGRTEAFF. The rearrangement joins TRBV6-5 to TRBJ1-1; possible D gene TRBD1, 5 bases. The CDR3 totals 13 residues. Trimming pared 2 bases from V and 5 bases from J, leaving 9 bases between. Germline assignment: CDR1 MNHEY and CDR2 SVGAGI.

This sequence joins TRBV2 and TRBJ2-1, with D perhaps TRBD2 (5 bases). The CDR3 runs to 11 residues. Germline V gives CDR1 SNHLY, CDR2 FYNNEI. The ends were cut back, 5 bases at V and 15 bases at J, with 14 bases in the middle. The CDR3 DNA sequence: TGTGCCAGCAGTCCCGGGAACGTACGGTTCTTC. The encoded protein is CASSPGNVRFF.

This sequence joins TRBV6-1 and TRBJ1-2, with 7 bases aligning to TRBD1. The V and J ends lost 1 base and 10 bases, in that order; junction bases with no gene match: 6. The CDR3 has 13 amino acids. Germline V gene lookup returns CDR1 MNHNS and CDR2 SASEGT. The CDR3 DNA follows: TGTGCCAGCAGTGAAGTAGACAGGGACTTCTACACCTTC. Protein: CASSEVDRDFYTF.

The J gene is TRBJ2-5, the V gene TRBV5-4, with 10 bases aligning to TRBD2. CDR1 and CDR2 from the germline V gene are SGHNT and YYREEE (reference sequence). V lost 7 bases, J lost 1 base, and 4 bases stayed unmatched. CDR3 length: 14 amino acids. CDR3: CASRLAGSQETQYF. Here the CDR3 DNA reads TGTGCCAGCCGACTAGCGGGTTCCCAAGAGACCCAGTACTTC.

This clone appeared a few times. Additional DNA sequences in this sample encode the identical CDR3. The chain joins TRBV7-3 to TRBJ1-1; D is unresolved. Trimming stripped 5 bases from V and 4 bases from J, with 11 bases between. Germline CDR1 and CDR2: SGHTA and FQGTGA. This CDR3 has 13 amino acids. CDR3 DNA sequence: TGTGCCAGCAGCCCGAGCCCGCTCACTGAAGCTTTCTTT. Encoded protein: CASSPSPLTEAFF.

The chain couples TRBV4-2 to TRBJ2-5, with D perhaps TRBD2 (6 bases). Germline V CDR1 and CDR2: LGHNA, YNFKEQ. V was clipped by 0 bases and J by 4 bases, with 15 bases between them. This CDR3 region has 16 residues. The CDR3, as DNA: TGTGCCAGCAGCCAAGATCCACCCGGGACTGGAGAGACCCAGTACTTC. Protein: CASSQDPPGTGETQYF.

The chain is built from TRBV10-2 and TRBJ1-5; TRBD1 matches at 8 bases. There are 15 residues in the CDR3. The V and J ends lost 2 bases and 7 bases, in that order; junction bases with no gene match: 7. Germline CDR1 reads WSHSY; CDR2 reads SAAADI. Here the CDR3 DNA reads TGCGCCAGCAGTGAGGTACAGGGGGGGGAACAGCCCCAGCATTTT. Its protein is CASSEVQGGEQPQHF.

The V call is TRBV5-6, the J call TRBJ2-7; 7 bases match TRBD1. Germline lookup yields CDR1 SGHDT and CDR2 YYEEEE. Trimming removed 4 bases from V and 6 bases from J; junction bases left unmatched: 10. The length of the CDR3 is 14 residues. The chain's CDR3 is CASSRRQGISEQYV. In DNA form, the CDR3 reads TGTGCCAGCAGCAGACGACAGGGAATCTCCGAGCAGTACGTC.

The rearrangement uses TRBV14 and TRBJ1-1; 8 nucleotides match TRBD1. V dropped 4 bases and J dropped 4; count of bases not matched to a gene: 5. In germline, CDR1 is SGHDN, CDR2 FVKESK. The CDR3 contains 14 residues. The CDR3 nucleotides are TGTGCCAGCAGCCGTTACAGGGGGACCACTGAAGCTTTCTTT. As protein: CASSRYRGTTEAFF.

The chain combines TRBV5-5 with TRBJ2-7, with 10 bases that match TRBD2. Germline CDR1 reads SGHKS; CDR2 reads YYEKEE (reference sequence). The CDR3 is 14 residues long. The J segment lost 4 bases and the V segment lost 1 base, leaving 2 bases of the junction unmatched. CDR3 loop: CASSLLAGGYEQYF. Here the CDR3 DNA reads TGTGCCAGCAGCTTGTTAGCGGGGGGTTACGAGCAGTACTTC.

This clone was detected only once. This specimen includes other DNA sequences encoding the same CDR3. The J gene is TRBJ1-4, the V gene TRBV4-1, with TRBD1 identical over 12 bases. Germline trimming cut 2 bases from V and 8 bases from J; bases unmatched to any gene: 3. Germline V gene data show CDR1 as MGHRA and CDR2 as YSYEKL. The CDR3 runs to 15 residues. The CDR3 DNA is TGCGCCAGCAGCCAAACCGGGACAGGGGGCGAAAAACTGTTTTTT. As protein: CASSQTGTGGEKLFF.

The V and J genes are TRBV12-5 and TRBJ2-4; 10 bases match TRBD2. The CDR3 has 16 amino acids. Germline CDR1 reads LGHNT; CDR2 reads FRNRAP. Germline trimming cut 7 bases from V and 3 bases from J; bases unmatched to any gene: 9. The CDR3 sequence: CASALGAGGLKNIQYF. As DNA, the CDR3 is TGTGCTAGTGCCCTGGGAGCGGGGGGGCTCAAAAACATTCAGTACTTC.

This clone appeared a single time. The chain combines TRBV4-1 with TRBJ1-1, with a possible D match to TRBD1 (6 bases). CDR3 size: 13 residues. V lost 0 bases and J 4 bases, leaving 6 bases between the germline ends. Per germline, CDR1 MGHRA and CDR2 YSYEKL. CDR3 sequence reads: CASSQEGATEAFF. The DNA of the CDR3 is TGCGCCAGCAGCCAAGAGGGGGCCACTGAAGCTTTCTTT.

The CDR3: CASSLDLGSSTGELFF. The CDR3, as DNA: TGCGCCAGCAGCTTGGATCTGGGTTCAAGCACCGGGGAGCTGTTTTTT. V usage is TRBV5-1 and J usage is TRBJ2-2; D call uncertain. CDR3 length: 16 amino acids. In germline, CDR1 is SGHRS, CDR2 YFSETQ. With 0 bases removed from V and 4 bases from J, the gap between germline ends came to 13 bases.

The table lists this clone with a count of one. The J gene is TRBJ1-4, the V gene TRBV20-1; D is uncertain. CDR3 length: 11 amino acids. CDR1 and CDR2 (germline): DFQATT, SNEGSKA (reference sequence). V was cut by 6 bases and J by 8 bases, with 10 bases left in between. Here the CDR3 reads CSAPFSEKLFF. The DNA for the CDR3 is TGCAGTGCCCCCTTTTCCGAAAAACTGTTTTTT.

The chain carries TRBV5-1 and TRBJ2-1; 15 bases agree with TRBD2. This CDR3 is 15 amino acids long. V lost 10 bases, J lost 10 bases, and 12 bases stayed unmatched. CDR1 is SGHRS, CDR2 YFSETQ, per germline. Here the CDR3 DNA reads TGCGCCTCCCTGAAGGGACTAGCGGGGGGCGACGAGCAGTTCTTC. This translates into CASLKGLAGGDEQFF.

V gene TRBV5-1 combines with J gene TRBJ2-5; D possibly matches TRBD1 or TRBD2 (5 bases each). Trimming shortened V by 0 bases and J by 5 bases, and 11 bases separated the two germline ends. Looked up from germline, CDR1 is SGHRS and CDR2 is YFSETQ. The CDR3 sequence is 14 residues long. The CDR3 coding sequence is TGCGCCAGCAGCTTGGCCCTGGGGGTGGAGACCCAGTACTTC. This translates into CASSLALGVETQYF. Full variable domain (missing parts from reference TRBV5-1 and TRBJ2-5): KAGVTQTPRYLIKTRGQQVTLSCSPISGHRSVSWYQQTPGQGLQFLFEYFSETQRNKGNFPGRFSGRQFSNSRSEMNVSTLELGDSALYLCASSLALGVETQYFGPGTRLLVL.

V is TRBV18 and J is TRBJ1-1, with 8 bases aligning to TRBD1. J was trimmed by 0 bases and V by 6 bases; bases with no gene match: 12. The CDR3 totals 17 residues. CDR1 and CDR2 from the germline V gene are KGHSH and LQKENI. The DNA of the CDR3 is TGTGCCAGCTCTTCAAGGACAGGGTCCACCTTGAACACTGAAGCTTTCTTT. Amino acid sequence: CASSSRTGSTLNTEAFF.

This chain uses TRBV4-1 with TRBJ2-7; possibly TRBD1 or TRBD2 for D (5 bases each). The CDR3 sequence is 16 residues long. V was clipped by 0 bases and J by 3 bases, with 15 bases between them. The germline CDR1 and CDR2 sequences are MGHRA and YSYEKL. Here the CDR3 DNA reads TGCGCCAGCAGCCAAGATCGCTGGGGGAAGGGCTACGAGCAGTACGTC. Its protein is CASSQDRWGKGYEQYV.

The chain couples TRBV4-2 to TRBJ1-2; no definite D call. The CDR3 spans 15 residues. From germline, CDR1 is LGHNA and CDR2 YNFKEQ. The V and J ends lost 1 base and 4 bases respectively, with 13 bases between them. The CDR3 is CASSQVGLEAYGYTF. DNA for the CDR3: TGTGCCAGCAGCCAAGTCGGGTTGGAGGCCTATGGCTACACCTTC.

The CDR3 is CASSSTGASGANVLTF. DNA of the CDR3: TGTGCCAGCAGCTCGACAGGAGCCTCTGGGGCCAACGTCCTGACTTTC. This chain links TRBV14 with TRBJ2-6; possibly TRBD1 for D (6 bases). CDR3 length: 16 residues. Germline loops: CDR1 SGHDN, CDR2 FVKESK. Trimming took off 5 bases at V and 0 bases at J, with 11 bases between the two ends.

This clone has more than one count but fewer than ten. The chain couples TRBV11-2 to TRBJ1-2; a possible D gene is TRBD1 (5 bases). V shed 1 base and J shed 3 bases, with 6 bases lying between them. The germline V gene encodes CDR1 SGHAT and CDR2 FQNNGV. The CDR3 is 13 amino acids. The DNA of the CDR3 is TGTGCCAGCAGCTTAGGGGGCGACTATGGCTACACCTTC. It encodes CASSLGGDYGYTF.

In nucleotides, the CDR3 is TGTGCCTCCAAGGGCGGGGCCCAAAAGGGCCCTGGCTACACCTTC. Protein product: CASKGGAQKGPGYTF. The V call is TRBV2, the J call TRBJ1-2; tentative D call: TRBD1 (5 bases). Deletions cut 11 bases from V and 7 bases from J, with 26 bases between. Germline CDR1 SNHLY, CDR2 FYNNEI. CDR3 length equals 15 residues.

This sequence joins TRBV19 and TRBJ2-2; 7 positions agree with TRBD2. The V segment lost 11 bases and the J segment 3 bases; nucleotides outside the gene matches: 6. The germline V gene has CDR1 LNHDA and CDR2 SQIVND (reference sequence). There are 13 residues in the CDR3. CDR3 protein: CASGGGYTGELFF. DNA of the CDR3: TGTGCCTCTGGGGGGGGATACACCGGGGAGCTGTTTTTT.

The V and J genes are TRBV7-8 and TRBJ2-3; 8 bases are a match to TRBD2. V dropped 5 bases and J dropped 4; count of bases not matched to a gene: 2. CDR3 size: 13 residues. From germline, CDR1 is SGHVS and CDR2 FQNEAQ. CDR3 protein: CASSRGGADTQYF. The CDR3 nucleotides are TGTGCCAGCAGCCGGGGGGGGGCAGATACGCAGTATTTT. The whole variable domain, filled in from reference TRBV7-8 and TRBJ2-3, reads GAGVSQSPRYKVAKRGQDVALRCDPISGHVSLFWYQQALGQGPEFLTYFQNEAQLDKSGLPSDRFFAERPEGSVSTLKIQRTQQEDSAVYLCASSRGGADTQYFGPGTRLTVL.

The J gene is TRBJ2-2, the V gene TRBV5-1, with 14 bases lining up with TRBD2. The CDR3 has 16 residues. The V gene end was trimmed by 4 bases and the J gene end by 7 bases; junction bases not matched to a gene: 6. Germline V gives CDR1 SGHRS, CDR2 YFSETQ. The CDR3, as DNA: TGCGCCAGCAGCCTACGGACTAGCGGGGGGATCGGGGAGCTGTTTTTT. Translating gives CASSLRTSGGIGELFF.

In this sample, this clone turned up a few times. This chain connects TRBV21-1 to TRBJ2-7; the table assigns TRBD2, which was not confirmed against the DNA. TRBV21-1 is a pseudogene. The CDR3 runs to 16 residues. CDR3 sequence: CASSNALASGFYEQYF. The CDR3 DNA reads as TGTGCCAGCAGCAACGCTTTGGCTAGCGGATTTTACGAGCAGTACTTC.

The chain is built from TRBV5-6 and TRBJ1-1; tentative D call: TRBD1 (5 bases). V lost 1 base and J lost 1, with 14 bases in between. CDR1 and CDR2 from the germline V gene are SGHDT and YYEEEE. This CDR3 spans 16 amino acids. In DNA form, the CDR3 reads TGTGCCAGCAGCTTGTACGGGAGCGGGGGGAACACTGAAGCTTTCTTT. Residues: CASSLYGSGGNTEAFF.

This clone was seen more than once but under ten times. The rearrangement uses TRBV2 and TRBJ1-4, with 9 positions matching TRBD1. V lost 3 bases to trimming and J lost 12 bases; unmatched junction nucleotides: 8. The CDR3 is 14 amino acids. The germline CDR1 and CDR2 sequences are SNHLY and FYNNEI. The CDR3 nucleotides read TGTGCCAGCAGTGAGGGACAGGGTCCAGGAGAACTGTTTTTT. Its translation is CASSEGQGPGELFF. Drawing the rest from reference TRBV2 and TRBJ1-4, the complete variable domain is EPEVTQTPSHQVTQMGQEVILRCVPISNHLYFYWYRQILGQKVEFLVSFYNNEISEKSEIFDDQFSVERPDGSNFTLKIRSTKLEDSAMYFCASSEGQGPGELFFGSGTQLSVL.